The 27 T cell receptor beta chains in this list originate from one sample, sequenced in a study of blood T cell repertoires in COVID-19. Assay used: immunoSEQ multiplex PCR; TCRdb lists only in-frame clones, some missing. The data hold nearly 50,000 clones, with 85% to 90% observed a single time. Input material: peripheral blood. The source is an older woman with acute or convalescent COVID-19.

This chain links TRBV21-1 with TRBJ1-3. TRBV21-1 is an annotated pseudogene. This CDR3 comprises 18 residues. The CDR3: CASSKVGEGLISGNTIYF. The CDR3 nucleotides read TGTGCCAGCAGCAAAGTGGGGGAGGGCCTTATCTCTGGAAACACCATATATTTT.

The chain has TRBV3-1 (or the pseudogene TRBV3-2) and TRBJ1-2, with a weak D call TRBD1 (6 bases). The CDR3 consists of 13 residues. The V gene's germline CDR1 is LGHDT and CDR2 YNNKEL (reference sequence). V was pared by 5 bases and J by 3 bases, with 10 bases between. The CDR3 region has the DNA TGTGCCAGCAGCATACAGGGTGACTATGGCTACACCTTC. It codes for CASSIQGDYGYTF.

The gene calls are TRBV6-5 and TRBJ2-7, with 9 bases that match TRBD1. V lost 6 bases to trimming and J lost 4 bases; unmatched junction nucleotides: 10. From germline, CDR1 is MNHEY and CDR2 SVGAGI. This CDR3 is built from 15 residues. The CDR3 loop is CASRPDDRGDYEQYF. CDR3 bases: TGTGCCAGCAGACCTGACGACAGGGGGGATTACGAGCAGTACTTC.

The rearrangement joins TRBV4-1 to TRBJ2-2; 8 bases agree with TRBD1. The CDR3 is 14 amino acids. After removal of 1 base from V and 6 bases from J, the junction contained 1 base not matched to a gene. Germline CDR1 is MGHRA and CDR2 is YSYEKL. In DNA form, the CDR3 reads TGCGCCAGCAGCCAAGGGACAGGGTCCGGGGAGCTGTTTTTT. Protein sequence: CASSQGTGSGELFF.

This chain uses TRBV3-1 (or the pseudogene TRBV3-2) with TRBJ2-7; D is unclear. This CDR3 has 13 amino acids. Per the germline V gene, CDR1 is LGHDT and CDR2 is YNNKEL (reference sequence). V shed 0 bases and J shed 6 bases, with 9 bases lying between them. This chain's CDR3 is CASSQDIRVEQYF. CDR3 bases: TGTGCCAGCAGCCAAGATATTCGGGTCGAGCAGTACTTC.

V usage is TRBV19 and J usage is TRBJ1-6, with 7 bases fitting TRBD1. V dropped 6 bases and J dropped 7; count of bases not matched to a gene: 9. The CDR3 totals 15 residues. Germline V lookup: CDR1 LNHDA, CDR2 SQIVND (reference sequence). DNA for the CDR3: TGTGCCAGTAGCGGACAGGCTGGCGACAATTCACCCCTCCACTTT. It yields the protein CASSGQAGDNSPLHF.

The chain uses TRBV5-6 and TRBJ1-2; no firm D call. V was pared by 1 base and J by 5 bases, with 12 bases between. The CDR3 runs to 14 residues. Germline V gene sequence: CDR1 SGHDT, CDR2 YYEEEE. The CDR3 coding sequence is TGTGCCAGCAGCTTGTGGGAGTCGGGTTATGGCTACACCTTC. As protein: CASSLWESGYGYTF.

The DNA for the CDR3 is TGTGCCAGCAGCCCAGGGTTGAATCAGCCCCAGCATTTT. It translates to CASSPGLNQPQHF. The chain has TRBV11-2 and TRBJ1-5, with D perhaps matching TRBD1 (5 bases). Germline assignment: CDR1 SGHAT and CDR2 FQNNGV. CDR3 length: 13 residues. The ends were cut back, 5 bases at V and 4 bases at J, with 9 bases in the middle.

This clone came up once. V and J are TRBV5-1 and TRBJ1-5, with D perhaps TRBD1 (5 bases). Germline CDR1 and CDR2: SGHRS and YFSETQ. This CDR3 is built from 16 residues. V dropped 0 bases and J dropped 4 bases, with 14 bases sitting between them. The CDR3 DNA reads TGCGCCAGCAGCTTGGGTCTAGGGGCGGGAAATCAGCCCCAGCATTTT. This encodes CASSLGLGAGNQPQHF.

This clone showed up just once. The chain combines TRBV12-5 with TRBJ2-7, with 11 bases that match TRBD2. CDR1 and CDR2 from the germline V gene are LGHNT and FRNRAP. Trimming removed 1 base from V and 5 bases from J; junction bases left unmatched: 10. CDR3 length: 17 residues. The CDR3 is CASGLDTSGRMRNEQYF. The CDR3 region has the DNA TGTGCTAGTGGTTTGGACACTAGCGGGAGAATGAGAAACGAGCAGTACTTC.

The V gene is TRBV13, the J gene TRBJ1-2; a weak D match, TRBD1 (6 bases). Germline CDR1 is PRHDT and CDR2 is FYEKMQ (reference sequence). The CDR3 totals 15 residues. Trimming removed 5 bases from V and 1 base from J, with 14 bases in between. CDR3 residues: CASSKFLDSNYGYTF. Here the CDR3 DNA reads TGTGCCAGCAGCAAGTTCTTGGACAGTAACTATGGCTACACCTTC.

The rearrangement links TRBV7-2 to TRBJ2-3, with D possibly TRBD2 on 6 matching bases. The germline CDR1 and CDR2 sequences are SGHTA and FQGNSA. Trimming took 5 bases from V and 9 from J, leaving 15 bases between them. CDR3 length: 13 amino acids. The CDR3 spells CASSPLGGGTQYF. The CDR3 DNA sequence: TGTGCCAGCAGCCCCCTCGGGGGTGGCACGCAGTATTTT.

The chain employs TRBV20-1 and TRBJ2-1; D ambiguous. V lost 5 bases, J lost 8 bases, and 10 bases lay in between. Germline V gene sequence: CDR1 DFQATT, CDR2 SNEGSKA (reference sequence). The CDR3 totals 11 residues. CDR3 DNA sequence: TGCAGTGCTCCCCCCCATGATGAGCAGTTCTTC. This encodes CSAPPHDEQFF.

The chain employs TRBV12-3 or TRBV12-4 and TRBJ1-1; a weak D match, TRBD1 (6 bases). This CDR3 comprises 13 residues. V lost 3 bases and J lost 3, with 8 bases in between. The CDR3 is CASSLDRDTEAFF. CDR3 bases: TGTGCCAGCAGTTTGGACAGAGACACTGAAGCTTTCTTT.

V is TRBV7-3 and J is TRBJ1-3, with 8 bases aligning to TRBD1. CDR3 length equals 20 residues. Trimming removed 1 base from V and 0 bases from J; junction bases left unmatched: 14. Germline V lookup: CDR1 SGHTA, CDR2 FQGTGA. CDR3 loop: CASSLSRDRRAPSSGNTIYF. DNA for the CDR3: TGTGCCAGCAGCTTAAGCCGGGACAGGCGCGCACCAAGCTCTGGAAACACCATATATTTT.

This chain uses TRBV4-2 with TRBJ2-7; TRBD1 agrees at 8 bases. The CDR3 covers 15 residues. CDR1 is LGHNA and CDR2 is YNFKEQ in the germline V gene. J was trimmed by 0 bases and V by 5 bases; bases with no gene match: 6. CDR3 bases: TGTGCCAGCAGCTCCACAGGGGGTAGCTCCTACGAGCAGTACTTC. Translating gives CASSSTGGSSYEQYF.

This clone is a singleton in its sample. The rearrangement joins TRBV14 to TRBJ2-4, with D possibly being TRBD2 (5 bases). The CDR3 is 14 residues long. Germline CDR1 is SGHDN and CDR2 is FVKESK. The V gene lost 3 bases and the J gene lost 7 bases, with 13 bases spanning the gap. CDR3 in DNA: TGTGCCAGCAGCCACCTCTATCCGGGGAACATTCAGTACTTC. Protein product: CASSHLYPGNIQYF.

The CDR3 loop reads CASSQASGGGRGGEQYF. The CDR3 DNA follows: TGTGCCAGCAGCCAAGCCAGCGGAGGCGGGAGGGGGGGCGAGCAGTACTTC. The chain has TRBV3-1 (or the pseudogene TRBV3-2) and TRBJ2-7, with 9 bases lining up with TRBD2. The V gene's germline CDR1 is LGHDT and CDR2 YNNKEL (reference sequence). The CDR3 covers 17 residues. The V segment lost 1 base and the J segment 6 bases; nucleotides outside the gene matches: 13.

The chain recombines TRBV10-3 with TRBJ2-3; TRBD1 is a possible D gene (5 bases). V was shortened by 8 bases and J by 2 bases, with 8 bases between the two germline ends. This CDR3 contains 12 residues. Germline lookup yields CDR1 ENHRY and CDR2 SYGVKD. CDR3 region: CAIAGPTDTQYF. As DNA, the CDR3 is TGTGCCATCGCAGGGCCCACAGATACGCAGTATTTT.

The CDR3 coding sequence is TGTGCCTGGAGTGGCCGCGGGACGCAGCTAAGCTACACCTTC. Translated: CAWSGRGTQLSYTF. The chain carries TRBV30 and TRBJ1-2, with D possibly TRBD1 on 5 matching bases. This CDR3 comprises 14 residues. V lost 1 base and J lost 9, with 18 bases in between. Germline-derived CDR1 and CDR2 are GTSNPN and SVGIG (reference sequence).

This sequence joins TRBV20-1 and TRBJ2-7; D remains ambiguous. Germline CDR1 is DFQATT and CDR2 is SNEGSKA (reference sequence). The CDR3 totals 11 residues. V was clipped by 0 bases and J by 9 bases, with 9 bases between them. As DNA, the CDR3 is TGCAGTGCTAGAGATCGGTCTTGGCAGTACTTC. Protein product: CSARDRSWQYF.

The CDR3 sequence is CASRTGSSTGGTDTQYF. The DNA of the CDR3 is TGCGCCAGCAGGACCGGTTCCTCGACAGGGGGCACAGATACGCAGTATTTT. The rearrangement uses TRBV5-1 and TRBJ2-3, with 8 bases lining up with TRBD1. This CDR3 is 17 amino acids long. The germline CDR1 and CDR2 sequences are SGHRS and YFSETQ. V shed 5 bases and J 1 base; nucleotides not matched to a gene: 12. Drawing the rest from reference TRBV5-1 and TRBJ2-3, the complete variable domain is KAGVTQTPRYLIKTRGQQVTLSCSPISGHRSVSWYQQTPGQGLQFLFEYFSETQRNKGNFPGRFSGRQFSNSRSEMNVSTLELGDSALYLCASRTGSSTGGTDTQYFGPGTRLTVL.

V and J are TRBV19 and TRBJ1-1; 7 bases are a match to TRBD1. J was trimmed by 5 bases and V by 5 bases; bases with no gene match: 5. The CDR3 loop spans 13 amino acids. Germline V gene data show CDR1 as LNHDA and CDR2 as SQIVND (reference sequence). The CDR3 region is CASSSGQRTEAFF. The CDR3 coding sequence is TGTGCCAGTAGTTCGGGACAGAGGACTGAAGCTTTCTTT.

This chain joins TRBV7-8 and TRBJ1-6, with D hard to call. V dropped 2 bases and J dropped 8 bases, with 13 bases sitting between them. Germline CDR1 and CDR2: SGHVS and FQNEAQ. This CDR3 has 15 residues. CDR3 sequence: CASSLSGEIDSPLHF. CDR3 nucleotide sequence: TGTGCCAGCAGCTTAAGTGGGGAGATTGATTCACCCCTCCACTTT.

The CDR3 protein is CASSYSIQGVRAKNIQYF. In DNA form, the CDR3 reads TGTGCCAGCAGTTACTCGATACAGGGCGTAAGAGCCAAAAACATTCAGTACTTC. The chain is built from TRBV6-2 or TRBV6-3 and TRBJ2-4; tentative D call: TRBD1 (6 bases). Trimming pared 0 bases from V and 0 bases from J, leaving 15 bases between. Per the germline V gene, CDR1 is MNHEY and CDR2 is SVGEGT. The CDR3 spans 18 residues.

The chain uses TRBV2 and TRBJ2-1; D might be TRBD2 (6 bases). Germline V gives CDR1 SNHLY, CDR2 FYNNEI. V was shortened by 4 bases and J by 3 bases, with 16 bases between the two germline ends. CDR3 length equals 16 residues. CDR3 sequence reads: CASSGRLGGIYNEQFF. In nucleotides, the CDR3 is TGTGCCAGCAGTGGCCGACTGGGGGGTATCTACAATGAGCAGTTCTTC.

The chain combines TRBV20-1 with TRBJ1-2, with D perhaps TRBD1 (5 bases). CDR1 is DFQATT, CDR2 SNEGSKA, per germline (reference sequence). This CDR3 comprises 10 residues. V was trimmed by 4 bases and J by 9 bases, leaving 9 bases between them. Here the CDR3 reads CSAKQDRYTF. The CDR3 bases are TGCAGTGCTAAACAGGACCGCTACACCTTC.